One T cell receptor (beta chain) is described in this entry. The sample is drawn from a study of blood T cell repertoires in COVID-19. Study-wide context: Italy, Spain and the United States were the sources of the convalescent and acute COVID-19 samples. T cells, B-cell-depleted T cells, or PBMCs provided the cDNA or gDNA that served as material.

Germline values: CDR1 SGHDT, CDR2 YYEEEE. With V trimmed by 3 bases and J by 2 bases, 4 bases remained unmatched. The CDR3 contains 15 residues. Original handling: Nucleated cell number was recorded as an estimate derived from reference gene primer amplification. Here immunoSEQ multiplex PCR was the method, and the copy in TCRdb shows in-frame clones only, minus some. The DNA gave D and trimming, while V, J and clone size come from that table. Altogether approximately 150,000 clones are present, 60% to 85% being singletons, with the ten largest covering over 15%. This TCR was recovered from a man aged 50 to 59 with acute or convalescent COVID-19. The sequencing input was peripheral blood. The chain couples TRBV5-6 to TRBJ2-5; 10 nucleotides line up with TRBD2. CDR3 DNA sequence: TGTGCCAGCAGCTCCGGGACTAGCGAGCAAGAGACCCAGTACTTC. Translated, it gives CASSSGTSEQETQYF.